The rows below give T cell receptor beta chains drawn from one sample of a study of T cells in Graves' hyperthyroidism and ophthalmopathy. Each CDR3 protein is one row after TCRdb ran MiXCR on the multiplex PCR reads. The sample has approximately 690,000 distinct CDR3 sequences, approximately 14% seen once; the top ten hold approximately 12%. Sequenced sample: blood. These TCRs come from a woman aged 50 to 60 with Graves' ophthalmopathy. Each CDR3 is given with its conserved first and last residue. The D gene is left open where the match is weak. The size field is filled for only some rows; it gives once, few, many or a size class.

V: TRBV20-1
D: TRBD2
J: TRBJ2-7
length: 14
size: many
CDR3: CSARWGLADYEQYF
DNA: TGCAGTGCTAGGTGGGGACTAGCGGACTACGAGCAGTACTTC

V: TRBV28
D: TRBD2
J: TRBJ2-3
length: 17
size: many
CDR3: CASSTTSGRAFADTQYF
DNA: TGTGCCAGCAGTACCACTAGCGGGAGGGCTTTTGCAGATACGCAGTATTTT

V: TRBV11-2
D: NA
J: TRBJ1-2
length: 15
size: many
CDR3: CASSLDRAVHYGYTF
DNA: TGTGCCAGCAGCTTAGATAGGGCAGTTCACTATGGCTACACCTTC

V: TRBV29-1
D: TRBD1
J: TRBJ1-2
length: 11
size: few
CDR3: CSVGQGNGYTF
DNA: TGCAGCGTGGGACAGGGTAACGGCTACACCTTC

V: TRBV5-6
D: TRBD2
J: TRBJ2-2
length: 17
size: NA
CDR3: CASSFLAGGRNTGELFF
DNA: TGTGCCAGCAGCTTTTTAGCGGGAGGAAGAAACACCGGGGAGCTGTTTTTT

V: TRBV9
D: NA
J: TRBJ2-2
length: 13
size: many
CDR3: CASTQGGTGELFF
DNA: TGTGCCAGCACCCAGGGCGGCACCGGGGAGCTGTTTTTT

V: TRBV7-6
D: NA
J: TRBJ2-2
length: 14
size: few
CDR3: CASSLAVASGELFF
DNA: TGTGCCAGCAGCTTAGCGGTAGCTTCCGGGGAGCTGTTTTTT

V: TRBV28
D: TRBD1
J: TRBJ2-1
length: 15
size: many
CDR3: CASSPRTGSYNEQFF
DNA: TGTGCCAGCAGTCCGAGGACAGGGAGCTACAATGAGCAGTTCTTC

V: TRBV5-1
D: TRBD2
J: TRBJ2-5
length: 16
size: many
CDR3: CASSLVAGARQETQYF
DNA: TGCGCCAGCAGCTTGGTGGCGGGAGCAAGACAAGAGACCCAGTACTTC

V: TRBV24-1
D: NA
J: TRBJ2-3
length: 14
size: NA
CDR3: CATSDFGRAYTQYF
DNA: TGTGCCACCAGTGATTTTGGCAGGGCCTATACGCAGTATTTT

V: TRBV19
D: TRBD2
J: TRBJ2-3
length: 13
size: NA
CDR3: CASSNAGVNTQYF
DNA: TGTGCCAGTAGCAACGCGGGAGTAAATACGCAGTATTTT

V: TRBV7-6
D: NA
J: TRBJ2-1
length: 15
size: NA
CDR3: CASSSDPEFYNEQFF
DNA: TGTGCCAGCAGCTCGGACCCGGAGTTTTACAATGAGCAGTTCTTC

V: TRBV3-1
D: TRBD1
J: TRBJ1-4
length: 18
size: few
CDR3: CASSQGPGQGVANEKLFF
DNA: TGTGCCAGCAGCCAAGGCCCTGGACAGGGGGTTGCTAATGAAAAACTGTTTTTT

V: TRBV20-1
D: NA
J: TRBJ1-5
length: 14
size: NA
CDR3: CSAVQGLGNQPQHF
DNA: TGCAGTGCCGTGCAGGGTTTGGGCAATCAGCCCCAGCATTTT

V: TRBV20-1
D: NA
J: TRBJ2-1
length: 15
size: many
CDR3: CSARDPGGGKAEQFF
DNA: TGCAGTGCTAGAGATCCGGGGGGCGGGAAGGCTGAGCAGTTCTTC

V: TRBV3-1
D: NA
J: TRBJ1-3
length: 15
size: NA
CDR3: CASSQNGYSGNTIYF
DNA: TGTGCCAGCAGCCAGAACGGATACTCTGGAAACACCATATATTTT

V: TRBV5-1
D: TRBD1
J: TRBJ1-2
length: 13
size: many
CDR3: CASSEGQGSGYTF
DNA: TGCGCCAGCAGCGAGGGACAGGGAAGTGGCTACACCTTC

V: TRBV6-2/TRBV6-3
D: NA
J: TRBJ2-4
length: 14
size: NA
CDR3: CASNPDSAKNIQYF
DNA: TGTGCCAGCAACCCGGACTCGGCCAAAAACATTCAGTACTTC

V: TRBV7-3
D: TRBD1
J: TRBJ2-1
length: 17
size: many
CDR3: CASSRGGVGALNNEQFF
DNA: TGTGCCAGCAGCCGAGGGGGCGTCGGGGCTCTAAACAATGAGCAGTTCTTC

V: TRBV10-3
D: NA
J: TRBJ2-1
length: 14
size: few
CDR3: CAIREQGIDNEQFF
DNA: TGTGCCATCAGGGAGCAGGGTATCGACAATGAGCAGTTCTTC

V: TRBV7-2
D: TRBD2
J: TRBJ2-1
length: 17
size: many
CDR3: CASSLGSLAGLAHEQFF
DNA: TGTGCCAGCAGCTTAGGCTCACTAGCGGGCTTGGCGCATGAGCAGTTCTTC

V: TRBV15
D: TRBD1
J: TRBJ1-2
length: 17
size: NA
CDR3: CATSRGDRGLVGYGYTF
DNA: TGTGCCACCAGCAGAGGGGACAGGGGACTTGTCGGGTATGGCTACACCTTC

V: TRBV10-3
D: NA
J: TRBJ2-3
length: 15
size: NA
CDR3: CAISVLDSGTDTQYF
DNA: TGTGCCATCAGTGTACTGGATAGCGGCACAGATACGCAGTATTTT

V: TRBV20-1
D: TRBD2
J: TRBJ2-7
length: 17
size: many
CDR3: CSASAFGVSGSQGEQYF
DNA: TGCAGTGCTAGCGCGTTCGGTGTTAGCGGGAGTCAGGGCGAGCAGTACTTC

V: TRBV12-3/TRBV12-4
D: TRBD1
J: TRBJ2-1
length: 16
size: NA
CDR3: CASSLRGGMSYNEQFF
DNA: TGTGCCAGCAGTTTAAGAGGGGGCATGTCCTACAATGAGCAGTTCTTC

V: TRBV20-1
D: TRBD1
J: TRBJ2-5
length: 15
size: many
CDR3: CSARDRGGGKETQYF
DNA: TGCAGTGCCAGGGACAGGGGGGGTGGTAAAGAGACCCAGTACTTC

V: TRBV5-5
D: NA
J: TRBJ1-2
length: 14
size: many
CDR3: CASTPDSSNYGYTF
DNA: TGTGCCAGCACCCCGGACAGTTCTAACTATGGCTACACCTTC

V: TRBV7-8
D: TRBD2
J: TRBJ2-7
length: 14
size: many
CDR3: CASSLGASGNEQYF
DNA: TGTGCCAGCAGCTTAGGGGCTAGCGGGAACGAGCAGTACTTC

V: TRBV7-2
D: NA
J: TRBJ2-1
length: 12
size: NA
CDR3: CASRTTGAEQFF
DNA: TGTGCCAGCAGAACTACAGGTGCGGAGCAGTTCTTC

V: TRBV5-1
D: TRBD1
J: TRBJ2-6
length: 17
size: NA
CDR3: CASSFDRGHGGANVLTF
DNA: TGCGCCAGCAGCTTTGACAGGGGGCATGGTGGGGCCAACGTCCTGACTTTC

V: TRBV9
D: TRBD1
J: TRBJ1-3
length: 18
size: few
CDR3: CASSSTPGTGGTGNTIYF
DNA: TGTGCCAGCAGCTCCACGCCCGGGACAGGGGGTACTGGAAACACCATATATTTT

V: TRBV6-1
D: NA
J: TRBJ2-7
length: 13
size: many
CDR3: CASSEGPFGEQYF
DNA: TGTGCCAGCAGCGAGGGCCCCTTTGGCGAGCAGTACTTC

V: TRBV20-1
D: NA
J: TRBJ2-7
length: 13
size: many
CDR3: CSARRQDSYEQYF
DNA: TGCAGTGCTAGACGTCAGGACAGCTACGAGCAGTACTTC

V: TRBV28
D: NA
J: TRBJ1-5
length: 15
size: many
CDR3: CASSLAGFGNQPQHF
DNA: TGTGCCAGCAGTTTGGCAGGGTTTGGCAATCAGCCCCAGCATTTT

V: TRBV2
D: NA
J: TRBJ2-6
length: 14
size: many
CDR3: CASKETSGANVLTF
DNA: TGTGCCAGCAAGGAAACCTCTGGGGCCAACGTCCTGACTTTC

V: TRBV11-3
D: NA
J: TRBJ1-1
length: 14
size: many
CDR3: CASSLDRRWTEAFF
DNA: TGTGCCAGCAGCTTAGACAGGAGGTGGACTGAAGCTTTCTTT

V: TRBV30
D: NA
J: TRBJ2-1
length: 15
size: many
CDR3: CAWSVRAGSYNEQFF
DNA: TGTGCCTGGAGTGTACGCGCAGGCTCCTACAATGAGCAGTTCTTC